One TCR beta chain is described in this entry. Its target is unknown. This sample is part of a study of T cell responses to AZD1222 COVID-19 vaccine. Findings and limits, study-wide: There were vaccine-associated CD4 TCRs across spike, dominant at 160-218 and 743-854.

Assay: immunoSEQ multiplex PCR; the TCRdb copy retains only in-frame clones and omits some. The sample lists over 100,000 clones, 87% occurring once. Per the germline V gene, CDR1 is SGHRS and CDR2 is YFSETQ. With 0 bases removed from V and 8 bases from J, the gap between germline ends came to 5 bases. The CDR3 contains 11 residues. Some second doses came at about 4 weeks and others at about 12 weeks; these were pooled. The clonotype was recovered from an adult who received the AZD1222 COVID-19 vaccine. This material consisted of peripheral blood, taken 28 days after the second AZD1222 dose. The chain has TRBV5-1 and TRBJ1-2; D unresolved. The CDR3, as DNA: TGCGCCAGCAGCTTGGGCGGCGGCTACACCTTC. Translating it yields CASSLGGGYTF. The full variable domain, rest sourced from reference TRBV5-1 and TRBJ1-2, is KAGVTQTPRYLIKTRGQQVTLSCSPISGHRSVSWYQQTPGQGLQFLFEYFSETQRNKGNFPGRFSGRQFSNSRSEMNVSTLELGDSALYLCASSLGGGYTFGSGTRLTVV.